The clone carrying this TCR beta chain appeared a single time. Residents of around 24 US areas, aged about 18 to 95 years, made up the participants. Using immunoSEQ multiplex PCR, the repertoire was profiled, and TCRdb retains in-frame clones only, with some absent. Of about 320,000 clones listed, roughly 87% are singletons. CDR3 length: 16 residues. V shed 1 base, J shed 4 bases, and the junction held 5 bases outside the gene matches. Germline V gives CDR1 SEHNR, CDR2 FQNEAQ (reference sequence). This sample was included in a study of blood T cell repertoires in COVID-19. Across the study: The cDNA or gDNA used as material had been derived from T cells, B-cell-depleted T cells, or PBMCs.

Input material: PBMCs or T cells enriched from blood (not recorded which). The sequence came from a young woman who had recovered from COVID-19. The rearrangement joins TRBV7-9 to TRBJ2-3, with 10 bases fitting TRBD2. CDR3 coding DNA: TGTGCCAGCAGCTTAGTTCTAGCGGGAGACTCAGATACGCAGTATTTT. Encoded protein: CASSLVLAGDSDTQYF.